Listed below are T cell receptor beta chains from one sample, sequenced in a study of a mutant IDH1 vaccine in newly diagnosed glioma. The assay was immunoSEQ multiplex PCR, and TCRdb's table has in-frame clones only and misses some. The data contain about 54,000 clones, 84% of them singletons. No antigen is known for these receptors. Sequenced material: PBMCs, taken from a glioma patient whose treatment included an IDH1 peptide vaccine. The origin of the receptors is a woman between 18 and 30 years old with glioma. CDR3s include the opening cysteine and the closing phenylalanine or tryptophan. Part of the rows lack a size; the others show once, few, many or a class for expanded clones.

size: once
V: TRBV19
J: TRBJ2-7
CDR3: CASSSGPGRIYEQYF

size: .
V: TRBV30
J: TRBJ1-2
CDR3: CAWTGGHQNYGYTF

size: .
V: TRBV6-5
J: TRBJ2-3
CDR3: CASSWASTDTQYF

size: .
V: TRBV4-1
J: TRBJ2-7
CDR3: CASSSITGEQYF

size: .
V: TRBV10-3
J: TRBJ2-1
CDR3: CAAGSGVPPGSEQFF

size: .
V: TRBV25-1
J: TRBJ2-7
CDR3: CASSGGPYEQYF

size: .
V: TRBV15
J: TRBJ2-2
CDR3: CATGAGRETGGELFF

size: .
V: TRBV9
J: TRBJ2-7
CDR3: CASSVVGTGNDEQYF

size: once
V: TRBV5-1
J: TRBJ2-5
CDR3: CASSLGGGKYETQYF

size: .
V: TRBV11-2
J: TRBJ2-7
CDR3: CASSLGRVIQYF

size: .
V: TRBV6-5
J: TRBJ1-4
CDR3: CASSYLSRDGEKLFF

size: .
V: TRBV15
J: TRBJ2-2
CDR3: CATSRPGSGELFF

size: .
V: TRBV4-1
J: TRBJ1-5
CDR3: CASSHNAGTGSVKSNQPQHF

size: once
V: TRBV28
J: TRBJ2-7
CDR3: CASSSAPDSYEQYF

size: .
V: TRBV5-6
J: TRBJ2-3
CDR3: CASSLAASGNTDTQYF

size: .
V: TRBV5-8
J: TRBJ1-6
CDR3: CASSLGQGWSPLHF

size: .
V: TRBV6-1
J: TRBJ2-1
CDR3: CASSESSGGPNEQFF

size: .
V: TRBV6-1
J: TRBJ2-7
CDR3: CASTWDRGAYEQYF

size: .
V: TRBV9
J: TRBJ2-1
CDR3: CASSVRPAGDHEQFF

size: .
V: TRBV5-1
J: TRBJ1-6
CDR3: CASSLDGGSSYNSPLHF

size: .
V: TRBV18
J: TRBJ2-3
CDR3: CASSPGLAGASQYF

size: .
V: TRBV5-4
J: TRBJ2-1
CDR3: CASSLAGQYEQFF

size: .
V: TRBV27
J: TRBJ1-2
CDR3: CASADRGPKDGYTF

size: .
V: TRBV27
J: TRBJ2-5
CDR3: CASSLYSESETQYF

size: .
V: TRBV5-1
J: TRBJ2-2
CDR3: CASGTSGNTGELFF

size: .
V: TRBV15
J: TRBJ2-1
CDR3: CATSWDALQNEQFF

size: .
V: TRBV19
J: TRBJ2-1
CDR3: CASSIDWRGGKFF

size: .
V: TRBV5-8
J: TRBJ2-1
CDR3: CASSYGGDNEQFF

size: .
V: TRBV18
J: TRBJ1-2
CDR3: CASSRTTGVEGYTF